These 29 T cell receptor beta chains originate from one sample sequenced in a study of T cell responses to AZD1222 COVID-19 vaccine. The data were produced by immunoSEQ multiplex PCR, yet TCRdb's version contains in-frame clones alone and is incomplete. Found here are about 140,000 clones, 92% of them singletons; the top ten hold just over 3%. Sequencing was performed on peripheral blood, taken on day 0 of AZD1222 vaccination. The source is an adult in good health.

The chain uses TRBV27 and TRBJ2-7, with D tentatively TRBD2 (7 bases). The germline CDR1 and CDR2 sequences are MNHEY and SMNVEV (reference sequence). V shed 4 bases and J shed 5 bases, with 15 bases lying between them. The CDR3 runs 14 residues. The DNA for the CDR3 is TGTGCCAGCAGTTACGGGGGGCTGTTAAACGAGCAGTACTTC. Translating gives CASSYGGLLNEQYF.

The chain recombines TRBV19 with TRBJ2-1; TRBD2 matches at 10 bases. The CDR3 extends over 16 amino acids. V trimming: 1 base; J trimming: 2 bases; junction bases outside the gene matches: 2. CDR1 is LNHDA, CDR2 SQIVND, per germline (reference sequence). This CDR3 reads CASSIATSGTYNEQFF. In DNA, the CDR3 is TGTGCCAGTAGTATAGCCACTAGCGGGACCTACAATGAGCAGTTCTTC.

The CDR3 DNA reads as TGTGCCAGCAATCAGGGCCCAGGGCGCACAGATACGCAGTATTTT. This translates into CASNQGPGRTDTQYF. The chain is built from TRBV9 and TRBJ2-3; D perhaps matches TRBD1 (5 bases). Per germline, CDR1 SGDLS and CDR2 YYNGEE. The CDR3 totals 15 residues. The V and J ends lost 6 bases and 1 base respectively, with 15 bases between them.

V gene TRBV7-9 combines with J gene TRBJ2-2; 10 bases are shared with TRBD1. From germline, CDR1 is SEHNR and CDR2 FQNEAQ (reference sequence). CDR3 length: 15 residues. Trimming cost V 8 bases and J 0 bases; bases outside gene matches: 3. CDR3 region: CASQGTGANTGELFF. In nucleotides, the CDR3 is TGTGCCAGCCAAGGGACAGGGGCGAACACCGGGGAGCTGTTTTTT.

V and J are TRBV30 and TRBJ2-7, with D possibly called TRBD1 or TRBD2 (5 bases each). V was trimmed by 1 base and J by 3 bases, leaving 7 bases between them. CDR1 and CDR2 (germline): GTSNPN, SVGIG (reference sequence). This CDR3 spans 12 amino acids. The CDR3 nucleotides are TGTGCCTGGAGTGCTGGGGGCTACGAGCAGTACTTC. Translated: CAWSAGGYEQYF.

The chain links TRBV7-9 to TRBJ1-2, with 9 bases aligning to TRBD1. The J segment lost 7 bases and the V segment lost 3 bases, leaving 12 bases of the junction unmatched. CDR1 and CDR2 from the germline V gene are SEHNR and FQNEAQ (reference sequence). This CDR3 has 16 amino acids. The CDR3 loop is CASSFARDRAQGGYTF. As DNA, the CDR3 is TGTGCCAGCAGCTTCGCGAGGGACAGGGCCCAGGGTGGCTACACCTTC.

The genes are TRBV5-1 and TRBJ1-4; D not resolved. The CDR3 loop spans 18 amino acids. Germline CDR1 and CDR2: SGHRS and YFSETQ. With 0 bases removed from V and 0 bases from J, the gap between germline ends came to 15 bases. CDR3: CASSLAGGSRATNEKLFF. As DNA, the CDR3 is TGCGCCAGCAGCTTGGCCGGTGGCTCGAGGGCAACTAATGAAAAACTGTTTTTT. The entire variable domain, with the rest obtained from reference TRBV5-1 and TRBJ1-4, is as follows: KAGVTQTPRYLIKTRGQQVTLSCSPISGHRSVSWYQQTPGQGLQFLFEYFSETQRNKGNFPGRFSGRQFSNSRSEMNVSTLELGDSALYLCASSLAGGSRATNEKLFFGSGTQLSVL.

This clone was seen just once. The CDR3 loop reads CASSDSTGGNTEAFF. CDR3 coding DNA: TGTGCCAGCAGTGACTCGACGGGGGGGAACACTGAAGCTTTCTTT. The chain joins TRBV6-4 to TRBJ1-1; D might be TRBD1 (5 bases). The CDR3 sequence is 15 residues long. V lost 0 bases and J lost 1, with 9 bases in between. Germline CDR1 reads MRHNA; CDR2 reads SNTAGT.

The J gene is TRBJ1-5, the V gene TRBV19; tentative D call: TRBD1 (5 bases). In germline, CDR1 is LNHDA, CDR2 SQIVND (reference sequence). The CDR3 length is 17 residues. V lost 5 bases and J lost 3, with 20 bases in between. The CDR3 here is CASSRDTAGIINQPQHF. The CDR3 DNA reads TGTGCCAGTAGTCGAGACACGGCAGGGATAATCAATCAGCCCCAGCATTTT.

This chain links TRBV3-1 (or the pseudogene TRBV3-2) with TRBJ1-5, with D unclear. Germline V gives CDR1 LGHDT, CDR2 YNNKEL (reference sequence). V gave up 2 bases and J gave up 0 bases, with 8 bases separating them. The CDR3 totals 15 residues. The CDR3 nucleotides read TGTGCCAGCAGCCAAAATTATAATAGCAATCAGCCCCAGCATTTT. Amino acid sequence: CASSQNYNSNQPQHF.

This clone has only one observation. The gene calls are TRBV3-1 (or the pseudogene TRBV3-2) and TRBJ2-3; 9 bases are a match to TRBD2. The junction had 4 bases not matched to a gene; V was cut back by 1 base and J by 2 bases. The CDR3 is 16 residues long. Germline V gene lookup returns CDR1 LGHDT and CDR2 YNNKEL (reference sequence). CDR3 nucleotide sequence: TGTGCCAGCAGCCAAGGGAGCGGGAGGAACACAGATACGCAGTATTTT. Translation: CASSQGSGRNTDTQYF.

V gene TRBV23-1 combines with J gene TRBJ2-2; D tentatively fits TRBD1 or TRBD2 (5 bases each). TRBV23-1 is known as an ORF, though its function is uncertain. This CDR3 is built from 15 residues. Deletions cut 10 bases from V and 1 base from J, with 16 bases between. The CDR3 region has the DNA TGCGCCACAGGGACCGGATCCTGGAACACCGGGGAGCTGTTTTTT. Translation gives CATGTGSWNTGELFF.

The rearrangement joins TRBV3-1 (or the pseudogene TRBV3-2) to TRBJ2-5; no reliable D call. V lost 0 bases and J lost 4, with 9 bases in between. The V gene's germline CDR1 is LGHDT and CDR2 YNNKEL (reference sequence). This CDR3 comprises 14 residues. The CDR3 reads CASSQDPYPETQYF. The CDR3 region has the DNA TGTGCCAGCAGCCAAGATCCTTATCCAGAGACCCAGTACTTC.

This chain joins TRBV2 and TRBJ2-7; 9 positions agree with TRBD1. CDR3 size: 14 residues. V was pared by 7 bases and J by 1 base, with 5 bases of the junction left unmatched. Germline V gene data show CDR1 as SNHLY and CDR2 as FYNNEI. The CDR3 sequence is CASTLDRGSYEQYF. In DNA form, the CDR3 reads TGTGCCAGCACCCTGGACAGGGGATCCTACGAGCAGTACTTC.

V is TRBV3-1 (or the pseudogene TRBV3-2) and J is TRBJ2-5, with 9 bases that match TRBD2. The CDR3 loop spans 15 amino acids. Germline-derived CDR1 and CDR2 are LGHDT and YNNKEL (reference sequence). V shed 1 base and J 6 bases; nucleotides not matched to a gene: 6. CDR3 sequence reads: CASSQAAGGPKTQYF. Written as DNA, the CDR3 is TGTGCCAGCAGCCAAGCGGCGGGAGGGCCCAAGACCCAGTACTTC.

The chain uses TRBV9 and TRBJ2-3; D unresolved. Germline loops: CDR1 SGDLS, CDR2 YYNGEE. The CDR3 consists of 12 residues. Trimming removed 0 bases at V and 10 bases at J, with 9 bases between. The CDR3 DNA reads TGTGCCAGCAGCGTAGCCATTAGCCCGCAGTATTTT. Translation gives CASSVAISPQYF.

CDR3 coding DNA: TGTGCCAGCAGCTTAGCGCACAGGGGGGAGTACGAGCAGTACTTC. As protein: CASSLAHRGEYEQYF. The chain combines TRBV7-6 with TRBJ2-7, with 8 bases that match TRBD1. The CDR3 has 15 residues. Germline CDR1 is SGHVS and CDR2 is FNYEAQ. Germline trimming cut 0 bases from V and 4 bases from J; bases unmatched to any gene: 5.

V is TRBV5-1 and J is TRBJ2-7; 8 bases align to TRBD2. With 0 bases clipped from V and 0 bases from J, the junction kept 2 bases outside the gene matches. The germline CDR1 and CDR2 sequences are SGHRS and YFSETQ. The CDR3 totals 15 residues. The CDR3 here is CASSLAGGASYEQYF. CDR3 DNA sequence: TGCGCCAGCAGCTTGGCCGGGGGGGCCTCCTACGAGCAGTACTTC. The full variable domain, completed using reference TRBV5-1 and TRBJ2-7, is KAGVTQTPRYLIKTRGQQVTLSCSPISGHRSVSWYQQTPGQGLQFLFEYFSETQRNKGNFPGRFSGRQFSNSRSEMNVSTLELGDSALYLCASSLAGGASYEQYFGPGTRLTVT.

This clone has just a few counts. This rearrangement joins TRBV28 to TRBJ2-7; TRBD2 matches 9 bases. From germline, CDR1 is MDHEN and CDR2 SYDVKM. The CDR3 has 15 residues. Trimming took 3 bases from V and 3 from J; bases not matched to a gene: 6. The CDR3 protein is CASSFAPAGGYEQYF. The CDR3 DNA follows: TGTGCCAGCAGTTTCGCCCCAGCGGGAGGCTACGAGCAGTACTTC.

This chain joins TRBV4-1 and TRBJ1-5; D is possibly TRBD1 (5 bases). The CDR3 extends over 14 amino acids. V was shortened by 1 base and J by 9 bases, with 13 bases between the two germline ends. Germline V lookup: CDR1 MGHRA, CDR2 YSYEKL. CDR3 coding DNA: TGCGCCAGCAGCCAAGGGCAGGGCCTTAGGCCCCAGCATTTT. Translating it yields CASSQGQGLRPQHF.

The chain joins TRBV6-6 to TRBJ2-2; TRBD2 is a possible D gene (5 bases). Trimming took off 7 bases at V and 1 base at J, with 10 bases between the two ends. CDR3 length: 14 residues. Germline values: CDR1 MNHNY, CDR2 SVGAGI (reference sequence). Here the CDR3 DNA reads TGTGCCAGCACAGAGGCGGGGAACACCGGGGAGCTGTTTTTT. Its protein is CASTEAGNTGELFF.

V is TRBV11-3 and J is TRBJ1-1, with D possibly matching TRBD1 (5 bases). The V and J ends lost 2 bases and 0 bases respectively, with 7 bases between them. The CDR3 loop spans 14 amino acids. Per the germline V gene, CDR1 is SGHNT and CDR2 is YENEEA. The CDR3 region is CASSLRGLNTEAFF. In nucleotides, the CDR3 is TGTGCCAGCAGCTTAAGGGGCCTGAACACTGAAGCTTTCTTT.

This chain connects TRBV9 to TRBJ2-1; D is possibly TRBD2 (6 bases). Trimming removed 3 bases at V and 8 bases at J, with 15 bases between. Per germline, CDR1 SGDLS and CDR2 YYNGEE. This CDR3 is 14 amino acids long. The CDR3 loop is CASSASGVGYEQFF. The CDR3 DNA reads as TGTGCCAGCAGCGCCTCGGGAGTCGGCTATGAGCAGTTCTTC.

CDR3: CASSPLGAGAYEQYF. The CDR3 DNA sequence: TGTGCCAGCAGCCCCCTGGGAGCGGGGGCCTACGAGCAGTACTTC. The genes are TRBV3-1 (or the pseudogene TRBV3-2) and TRBJ2-7, with 8 bases fitting TRBD2. The CDR3 has 15 amino acids. Germline CDR1 is LGHDT and CDR2 is YNNKEL (reference sequence). The V gene end was trimmed by 4 bases and the J gene end by 2 bases; junction bases not matched to a gene: 7.

The gene calls are TRBV7-3 and TRBJ1-2; D gene uncertain. CDR1 and CDR2 (germline): SGHTA, FQGTGA. This CDR3 is built from 13 residues. V shed 2 bases and J shed 1 base, with 5 bases lying between them. The CDR3 DNA follows: TGTGCCAGCAGCTTACGCCATAACTATGGCTACACCTTC. It encodes CASSLRHNYGYTF.

The rearrangement uses TRBV27 and TRBJ2-1; TRBD2 might be the D (6 bases). The CDR3 covers 17 residues. V was trimmed by 5 bases and J by 0 bases, leaving 17 bases between them. Germline values: CDR1 MNHEY, CDR2 SMNVEV (reference sequence). CDR3 DNA: TGTGCCAGCAGTGGGGGGACCGGGGTAAGCTCCTACAATGAGCAGTTCTTC. It codes for CASSGGTGVSSYNEQFF.

V gene TRBV5-1 combines with J gene TRBJ1-1; 8 bases agree with TRBD1. The V gene's germline CDR1 is SGHRS and CDR2 YFSETQ. With 0 bases clipped from V and 4 bases from J, the junction kept 8 bases outside the gene matches. The CDR3 runs 16 residues. The CDR3 nucleotides are TGCGCCAGCAGCTTGGCGGCAGGGGGCTCGGTCACTGAAGCTTTCTTT. Amino acids: CASSLAAGGSVTEAFF.

The V and J genes are TRBV5-1 and TRBJ2-2; D is undetermined. Germline CDR1 SGHRS, CDR2 YFSETQ. Between the trimmed V and J ends, which lost 0 bases and 6 bases, there was a span of 6 bases. The CDR3 spans 13 residues. The chain's CDR3 is CASSLVEAGELFF. CDR3 sequence (DNA): TGCGCCAGCAGCTTGGTTGAGGCCGGGGAGCTGTTTTTT.

This clone was detected once. The rearrangement uses TRBV6-1 and TRBJ1-2, with 8 bases matching TRBD1. V shed 1 base and J 0 bases; nucleotides not matched to a gene: 4. The CDR3 has 16 residues. The germline V gene encodes CDR1 MNHNS and CDR2 SASEGT. The CDR3 is CASSEGDRTSNYGYTF. CDR3 in DNA: TGTGCCAGCAGTGAAGGGGACAGGACTTCTAACTATGGCTACACCTTC.